Below, 28 T cell receptor beta chains from the same sample are listed, as sequenced in a study of T cells in tuberculosis. Described time point: new active TB diagnosis, blood taken before or within 7 days of starting treatment. This table comes from immunoSEQ multiplex PCR, and its TCRdb copy is limited to in-frame clones, with some not included. The table records fewer than 40,000 clones, about 84% of them present only once. The sequenced sample was PBMCs, obtained at tuberculosis diagnosis. Receptors originate from an adult with tuberculosis.

This chain joins TRBV28 and TRBJ1-2; no clear D. The CDR3 has 17 residues. Germline values: CDR1 MDHEN, CDR2 SYDVKM. V was cut by 2 bases and J by 2 bases, with 18 bases left in between. In DNA form, the CDR3 reads TGTGCCAGCAGTTTACTAACATATACAGAGAGAAACTATGGCTACACCTTC. It yields the protein CASSLLTYTERNYGYTF.

The gene calls are TRBV6-5 and TRBJ2-5, with 11 bases lining up with TRBD1. Per the germline V gene, CDR1 is MNHEY and CDR2 is SVGAGI. The CDR3 is made up of 14 amino acids. V shed 7 bases, J shed 4 bases, and the junction held 5 bases outside the gene matches. DNA for the CDR3: TGTGCCAGCATCTCCGGGACAGGGGGAGAGACCCAGTACTTC. Its translation is CASISGTGGETQYF.

The rearrangement links TRBV7-9 to TRBJ2-7; maybe TRBD2 (5 bases). CDR3 length: 13 residues. The V end lost 5 bases, the J end lost 4 bases, and 12 bases lay between the germline ends. The germline V gene has CDR1 SEHNR and CDR2 FQNEAQ (reference sequence). In nucleotides, the CDR3 is TGTGCCAGCAGCCCCCGGAGAGGGTACGAGCAGTACTTC. Translation: CASSPRRGYEQYF.

This clone was seen a single time. CDR3 sequence reads: CASSLEGRISEQYF. CDR3 bases: TGTGCCAGCAGCTTGGAGGGACGAATATCCGAGCAGTACTTC. V usage is TRBV7-9 and J usage is TRBJ2-7; possible D gene TRBD2, 6 bases. This CDR3 spans 14 amino acids. The ends were cut back, 3 bases at V and 6 bases at J, with 15 bases in the middle. CDR1 and CDR2 (germline): SEHNR, FQNEAQ (reference sequence).

The J gene is TRBJ1-1, the V gene TRBV10-3; a weak D match, TRBD1 (5 bases). The germline V gene encodes CDR1 ENHRY and CDR2 SYGVKD. The V gene lost 8 bases and the J gene lost 4 bases, with 17 bases spanning the gap. CDR3 length equals 14 residues. The CDR3: CAIQSGLRGTEAFF. CDR3 bases: TGTGCCATCCAATCAGGGTTGCGCGGCACTGAAGCTTTCTTT.

The chain uses TRBV11-2 and TRBJ2-3, with 7 bases that match TRBD2. Germline values: CDR1 SGHAT, CDR2 FQNNGV. The V gene end was trimmed by 1 base and the J gene end by 2 bases; junction bases not matched to a gene: 9. The CDR3 sequence is 17 residues long. CDR3 sequence (DNA): TGTGCCAGCAGCTTAGGTCCAGCGGGGAGTTTCACAGATACGCAGTATTTT. Protein: CASSLGPAGSFTDTQYF.

The chain links TRBV9 to TRBJ1-2, with 7 bases matching TRBD1. Germline V gene lookup returns CDR1 SGDLS and CDR2 YYNGEE. With V trimmed by 0 bases and J by 2 bases, 4 bases remained unmatched. The CDR3 runs to 15 residues. CDR3 sequence reads: CASSVVARGNYGYTF. In nucleotides, the CDR3 is TGTGCCAGCAGCGTAGTTGCCAGGGGGAACTATGGCTACACCTTC.

Turning to this clone: Sequence at one end of the junction differs from germline and may be a read error. The CDR3 protein is CASSGTSSHEQYF. Here the CDR3 DNA reads TGTGCCAGCAGTGGGACATCCTCCCACGAGCAGTACTTC. This sequence joins TRBV28 and TRBJ2-7, with a possible D match to TRBD1 (6 bases). Germline CDR1 is MDHEN and CDR2 is SYDVKM. The CDR3 has 13 residues.

V usage is TRBV28 and J usage is TRBJ2-4, with 8 bases aligning to TRBD2. CDR3 length: 14 amino acids. The junction had 1 base not matched to a gene; V was cut back by 6 bases and J by 0 bases. The V gene's germline CDR1 is MDHEN and CDR2 SYDVKM. The CDR3 protein is CASRSGGAKNIQYF. The CDR3 bases are TGTGCCAGCAGGAGCGGGGGAGCCAAAAACATTCAGTACTTC.

J is TRBJ2-2 and V is TRBV6-5, with no clear D. CDR3 length equals 15 residues. With 1 base removed from V and 0 bases from J, the gap between germline ends came to 6 bases. CDR1 MNHEY and CDR2 SVGAGI come from the germline V gene. CDR3 sequence reads: CASSYWQTNTGELFF. CDR3 DNA: TGTGCCAGCAGTTACTGGCAGACGAACACCGGGGAGCTGTTTTTT.

This clone has just a few counts. The V gene is TRBV25-1, the J gene TRBJ2-3; D remains unclear. CDR3 length equals 16 residues. The V gene's germline CDR1 is MGHDK and CDR2 SYGVNS. Trimming removed 2 bases at V and 3 bases at J, with 15 bases between. The CDR3 here is CASSEGGRGGTDTQYF. CDR3 nucleotides: TGTGCCAGCAGTGAAGGTGGCCGCGGTGGTACAGATACGCAGTATTTT.

The gene calls are TRBV2 and TRBJ2-1; D perhaps matches TRBD2 (5 bases). Looked up from germline, CDR1 is SNHLY and CDR2 is FYNNEI. V dropped 10 bases and J dropped 0 bases, with 13 bases sitting between them. CDR3 length equals 14 residues. The CDR3 coding sequence is TGTGCCACCCGAAACGGGAACTCCTACAATGAGCAGTTCTTC. Protein: CATRNGNSYNEQFF.

J is TRBJ2-5 and V is TRBV10-3; 9 bases align to TRBD1. The J segment lost 4 bases and the V segment lost 10 bases, leaving 4 bases of the junction unmatched. Germline-derived CDR1 and CDR2 are ENHRY and SYGVKD. This CDR3 is built from 12 residues. CDR3 residues: CATSGQGETQYF. CDR3 sequence (DNA): TGTGCCACCTCGGGACAGGGAGAGACCCAGTACTTC.

V usage is TRBV6-5 and J usage is TRBJ2-7, with D uncertain. Germline loops: CDR1 MNHEY, CDR2 SVGAGI. The CDR3 spans 12 residues. V dropped 4 bases and J dropped 6 bases, with 10 bases sitting between them. This chain's CDR3 is CASSLSPGEQYF. The CDR3 nucleotides read TGTGCCAGCAGTTTGTCCCCCGGCGAGCAGTACTTC.

The chain joins TRBV7-2 to TRBJ2-7; 9 bases match TRBD2. The CDR3 sequence is 14 residues long. J lost 3 bases, V lost 1 base, and 1 base had no gene match. The germline CDR1 and CDR2 sequences are SGHTA and FQGNSA. This chain's CDR3 is CASSLVAGDYEQYF. The CDR3 region has the DNA TGTGCCAGCAGCTTAGTAGCGGGGGACTACGAGCAGTACTTC.

This clone was found once. This chain connects TRBV15 to TRBJ1-2; 9 bases are a match to TRBD1. This CDR3 spans 14 amino acids. Trimming cost V 4 bases and J 6 bases; bases outside gene matches: 6. Germline values: CDR1 LNHNV, CDR2 YYDKDF (reference sequence). In nucleotides, the CDR3 is TGTGCCACCAGCACCTATACAGGGGGCCATGGCTACACCTTC. It yields the protein CATSTYTGGHGYTF.

The V and J genes are TRBV20-1 and TRBJ1-2; possible D gene TRBD1, 6 bases. Germline values: CDR1 DFQATT, CDR2 SNEGSKA (reference sequence). V lost 6 bases to trimming and J lost 8 bases, with 13 bases between them. The CDR3 sequence is 11 residues long. DNA of the CDR3: TGCAGTGCAACAGGGTGGGAAGGCTACACCTTC. Its translation: CSATGWEGYTF.

The V call is TRBV5-1, the J call TRBJ2-3; 9 bases align to TRBD2. J gave up 4 bases and V 4 bases, and 7 bases lay outside the gene matches. From germline, CDR1 is SGHRS and CDR2 YFSETQ. This CDR3 has 15 amino acids. The CDR3 region is CASSQSGGRADTQYF. In DNA, the CDR3 is TGCGCCAGCAGCCAGAGCGGGGGGCGAGCAGATACGCAGTATTTT.

The CDR3 region is CASSSGAVPYGYTF. DNA of the CDR3: TGTGCCAGCAGCTCTGGGGCGGTACCCTATGGCTACACCTTC. This rearrangement joins TRBV28 to TRBJ1-2; TRBD1 might be the D (5 bases). V dropped 6 bases and J dropped 4 bases, with 15 bases sitting between them. The CDR3 is 14 residues long. Germline loops: CDR1 MDHEN, CDR2 SYDVKM.

The DNA for the CDR3 is TGCGCCAGCAGCCAAGAAAGCCCTACGGTGCCCTATGGCTACACCTTC. Amino acids: CASSQESPTVPYGYTF. The chain links TRBV4-1 to TRBJ1-2; D is unclear. Looked up from germline, CDR1 is MGHRA and CDR2 is YSYEKL. The CDR3 sequence is 16 residues long. V lost 0 bases and J 4 bases, leaving 15 bases between the germline ends.

The CDR3 loop reads CASSRWAGGTTGELFF. The CDR3 nucleotides read TGTGCCAGCAGCCGCTGGGCGGGCGGGACCACCGGGGAGCTGTTTTTT. V and J are TRBV7-2 and TRBJ2-2; tentative D call: TRBD2 (6 bases). Trimming removed 5 bases from V and 4 bases from J, with 17 bases in between. Germline CDR1 reads SGHTA; CDR2 reads FQGNSA. The length of the CDR3 is 16 residues. The entire variable domain, with the rest obtained from reference TRBV7-2 and TRBJ2-2, is as follows: GAGVSQSPSNKVTEKGKDVELRCDPISGHTALYWYRQSLGQGLEFLIYFQGNSAPDKSGLPSDRFSAERTGGSVSTLTIQRTQQEDSAVYLCASSRWAGGTTGELFFGEGSRLTVL.

The CDR3 DNA is TGTGCCAGCAGCTTAGATTTCGGGACAGGGGTCGTACCCTACGAGCAGTACTTC. Amino acid sequence: CASSLDFGTGVVPYEQYF. V usage is TRBV11-2 and J usage is TRBJ2-7, with 10 nucleotides matching TRBD1. The length of the CDR3 is 18 residues. The V and J ends lost 0 bases and 2 bases, in that order; junction bases with no gene match: 10. Germline CDR1 is SGHAT and CDR2 is FQNNGV.

This rearrangement joins TRBV28 to TRBJ2-7, with TRBD2 identical over 12 bases. Germline CDR1 and CDR2: MDHEN and SYDVKM. V lost 3 bases to trimming and J lost 2 bases; unmatched junction nucleotides: 2. CDR3 length: 15 residues. CDR3: CASSFRLAGAYEQYF. The CDR3 bases are TGTGCCAGCAGTTTCCGACTAGCGGGAGCCTACGAGCAGTACTTC.

The CDR3: CSVGTGSGNTIYF. The CDR3 DNA reads TGCAGCGTTGGGACGGGGTCTGGAAACACCATATATTTT. The chain couples TRBV29-1 to TRBJ1-3; D remains unclear. The CDR3 extends over 13 amino acids. The V and J ends lost 4 bases and 1 base respectively, with 8 bases between them. Per germline, CDR1 SQVTM and CDR2 ANQGSEA.

This clone was counted a single time. The chain carries TRBV30 and TRBJ1-2; no reliable D call. This CDR3 has 15 amino acids. CDR1 and CDR2 from the germline V gene are GTSNPN and SVGIG (reference sequence). The germline V and J ends were trimmed by 4 bases and 2 bases, with 17 bases remaining between them. In DNA form, the CDR3 reads TGTGCCTGGATTTGGGTAGGGAGGGAGAACTATGGCTACACCTTC. Residues: CAWIWVGRENYGYTF. The complete variable domain, with remaining parts taken from reference TRBV30 and TRBJ1-2, reads SQTIHQWPATLVQPVGSPLSLECTVEGTSNPNLYWYRQAAGRGLQLLFYSVGIGQISSEVPQNLSASRPQDRQFILSSKKLLLSDSGFYLCAWIWVGRENYGYTFGSGTRLTVV.

The chain carries TRBV2 and TRBJ1-5, with D unclear. The CDR3 runs 14 residues. Trimming shortened V by 4 bases and J by 4 bases, and 11 bases separated the two germline ends. In germline, CDR1 is SNHLY, CDR2 FYNNEI. The CDR3 region has the DNA TGTGCCAGCAGTGTCGGGGTGGGGAATCAGCCCCAGCATTTT. It codes for CASSVGVGNQPQHF. The complete variable domain, with remaining parts taken from reference TRBV2 and TRBJ1-5, reads EPEVTQTPSHQVTQMGQEVILRCVPISNHLYFYWYRQILGQKVEFLVSFYNNEISEKSEIFDDQFSVERPDGSNFTLKIRSTKLEDSAMYFCASSVGVGNQPQHFGDGTRLSIL.

The V and J genes are TRBV27 and TRBJ1-5; D may be TRBD1 (6 bases). Trimming left V 5 bases short and J 6 bases short, with 11 bases between. The CDR3 is made up of 13 amino acids. CDR1 MNHEY and CDR2 SMNVEV come from the germline V gene (reference sequence). The CDR3 DNA reads as TGTGCCAGCAGTGAGGAACAGGGTCAGCCCCAGCATTTT. It is translated as CASSEEQGQPQHF.

The CDR3 is CASSRRSGTGRTEAFF. The CDR3 DNA follows: TGTGCCAGCAGTCGTCGCTCCGGGACAGGGAGGACTGAAGCTTTCTTT. The rearrangement links TRBV6-4 to TRBJ1-1; 9 bases are shared with TRBD1. CDR1 is MRHNA, CDR2 SNTAGT, per germline. V was pared by 5 bases and J by 5 bases, with 12 bases of the junction left unmatched. This CDR3 is 16 amino acids long.